These T cell receptor beta chains were read from a single sample in a study of cytomegalovirus exposure and HLA in healthy donors. The table came from immunoSEQ multiplex PCR; TCRdb's copy has only in-frame clones and leaves some out. This sample yields 100,000 to 120,000 clones, of which approximately 84% are seen a single time; about 1.8% belongs to the top ten. Sequencing used PBMCs. The receptors were sampled from a middle-aged man in good health and CMV-seronegative. Each CDR3 is given with its conserved first and last residue. D genes are given only for firm matches. Part of the rows lack a size; the others show once, few, many or a class for expanded clones.

v_gene	d_gene	j_gene	abundance	CDR3aa	CDR3nt
TRBV6-1	.	TRBJ1-5	.	CASSAREVNQPQHF	TGTGCCAGCAGTGCCAGGGAGGTCAATCAGCCCCAGCATTTT
TRBV7-9	.	TRBJ2-3	.	CASRLTGTDTQYF	TGTGCCAGTAGACTTACCGGGACAGATACGCAGTATTTT
TRBV28	TRBD1	TRBJ1-5	.	CASSTMTGMGEPQHF	TGTGCCAGCAGTACCATGACAGGGATGGGGGAGCCCCAGCATTTT
TRBV30	.	TRBJ1-2	.	CAWSGQGANTF	TGTGCCTGGAGTGGACAAGGGGCGAATACCTTC
TRBV7-3	TRBD1	TRBJ2-1	once	CASSLVTGDNEQFF	TGTGCCAGCAGCTTAGTGACAGGGGATAATGAGCAGTTCTTC
TRBV19	.	TRBJ2-7	.	CASSIASGEQYF	TGTGCCAGTAGTATAGCGTCGGGCGAGCAGTACTTC
TRBV5-1	.	TRBJ1-4	.	CASSLNVKQNEKLFF	TGCGCCAGCAGCTTGAACGTGAAACAAAATGAAAAACTGTTTTTT
TRBV5-4	TRBD1	TRBJ2-7	.	CASTQGEGNLYEQYF	TGTGCCAGCACCCAGGGGGAAGGTAACCTCTACGAGCAGTACTTC
TRBV7-2	.	TRBJ2-1	once	CASSLSSGNNEQFF	TGTGCCAGCAGCTTAAGCTCCGGTAACAATGAGCAGTTCTTC
TRBV10-1	TRBD2	TRBJ2-2	.	CASTTSGGTPNTGELFF	TGCGCCAGCACTACTAGCGGGGGGACCCCGAACACCGGGGAGCTGTTTTTT
TRBV5-5	.	TRBJ1-6	.	CASSLEARIRSPLHF	TGTGCCAGCAGCTTGGAAGCGAGAATACGGTCACCCCTCCACTTT
TRBV19	TRBD1	TRBJ2-5	once	CASSSGQGETQYF	TGTGCCAGTAGTTCAGGACAGGGGGAGACCCAGTACTTC
TRBV5-4	.	TRBJ1-1	.	CASSLARGGGAFF	TGTGCCAGCAGCTTGGCTCGGGGGGGCGGAGCTTTCTTT
TRBV5-4	TRBD1	TRBJ1-1	.	CASSPRTGENTEAFF	TGTGCCAGCAGCCCTCGGACAGGCGAAAACACTGAAGCTTTCTTT
TRBV7-9	.	TRBJ1-1	once	CASSLTGGTFF	TGTGCCAGCAGCCTGACGGGCGGGACTTTCTTT
TRBV5-1	.	TRBJ1-1	.	CASSLDQWNTEAFF	TGCGCCAGCAGCTTGGACCAGTGGAACACTGAAGCTTTCTTT
TRBV5-1	.	TRBJ1-1	.	CASSSGLDEAFF	TGCGCCAGCAGTTCTGGACTGGATGAAGCTTTCTTT
TRBV5-1	.	TRBJ1-1	.	CASSLWSRDTEAFF	TGCGCCAGCAGCTTGTGGTCTAGAGATACTGAAGCTTTCTTT
TRBV7-9	TRBD1	TRBJ1-3	.	CASRSRRLDRGPGNTIYF	TGTGCCAGCAGGTCCAGAAGGCTCGACAGGGGACCAGGAAACACCATATATTTT
TRBV30	.	TRBJ2-3	few	CAWSGARDTQYF	TGTGCCTGGAGTGGGGCCAGGGATACGCAGTATTTT
TRBV29-1	.	TRBJ1-1	.	CSVPGRGMNTEAFF	TGCAGCGTCCCCGGTAGGGGGATGAACACTGAAGCTTTCTTT
TRBV7-2	.	TRBJ1-1	once	CASSLSWEVNTEAFF	TGTGCCAGCAGCTTATCATGGGAGGTGAACACTGAAGCTTTCTTT
TRBV6-5	TRBD1	TRBJ1-2	.	CASWDSYGYTF	TGTGCCAGCTGGGACAGCTATGGCTACACCTTC
TRBV9	TRBD2	TRBJ2-5	.	CASSLGLAGAGTQYF	TGTGCCAGCAGCTTGGGACTAGCGGGGGCCGGGACCCAGTACTTC
TRBV28	.	TRBJ2-7	.	CASTPTGGLSYEQYF	TGTGCCAGCACCCCGACAGGTGGCTTATCCTACGAGCAGTACTTC